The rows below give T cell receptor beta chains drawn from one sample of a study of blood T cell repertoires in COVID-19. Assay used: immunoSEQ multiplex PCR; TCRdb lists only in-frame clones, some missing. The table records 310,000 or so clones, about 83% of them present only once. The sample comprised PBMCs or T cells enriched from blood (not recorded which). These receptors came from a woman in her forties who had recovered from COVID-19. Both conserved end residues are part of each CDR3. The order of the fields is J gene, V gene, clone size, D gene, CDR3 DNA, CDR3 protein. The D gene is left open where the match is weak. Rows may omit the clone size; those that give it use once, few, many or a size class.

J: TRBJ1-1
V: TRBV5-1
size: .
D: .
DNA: TGCGCCAGCAGCTTGGAGGGAGCCGAAGCTTTCTTT
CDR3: CASSLEGAEAFF

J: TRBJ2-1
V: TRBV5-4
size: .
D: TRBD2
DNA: TGTGCCAGCAGCTCCTCCTACCCAAGCGGGAGGGGGGGGGAGCAGTTCTTC
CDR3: CASSSSYPSGRGGEQFF

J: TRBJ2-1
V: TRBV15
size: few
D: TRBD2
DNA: TGTGCCACCAGCAGAGACAGGGCTAGCGGGAGACGTTACAATGAGCAGTTCTTC
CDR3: CATSRDRASGRRYNEQFF

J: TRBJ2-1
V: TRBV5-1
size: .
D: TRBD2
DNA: TGCGCCAGCAGCCCGAGCGGGAGCGACTACAATGAGCAGTTCTTC
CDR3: CASSPSGSDYNEQFF

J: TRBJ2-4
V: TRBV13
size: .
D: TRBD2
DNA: TGTGCCAGCAGCCTACGGACTAGCGGGAGTATGGGAGCCAAAAACATTCAGTACTTC
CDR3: CASSLRTSGSMGAKNIQYF

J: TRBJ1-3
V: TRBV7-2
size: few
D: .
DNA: TGTGCCAGCAGCTTAAAACAGGGCTCTGGAAACACCATATATTTT
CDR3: CASSLKQGSGNTIYF

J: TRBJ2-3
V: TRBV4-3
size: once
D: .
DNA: TGCGCCAGCAGCCAAGCCTGGACTAGCACAGATACGCAGTATTTT
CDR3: CASSQAWTSTDTQYF

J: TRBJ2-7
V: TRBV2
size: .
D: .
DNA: TGTGCCAGCAGCGGGGGACAGCGAAGACTTTACGAGCAGTACTTC
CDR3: CASSGGQRRLYEQYF

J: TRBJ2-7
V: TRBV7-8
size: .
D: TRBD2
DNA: TGTGCCAGCAGCCTACGGATGGGACTAGCGGGAGGAAACTCCTACGAGCAGTACTTC
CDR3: CASSLRMGLAGGNSYEQYF

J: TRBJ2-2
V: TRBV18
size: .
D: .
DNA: TGTGCCAGCTCACTCGAGGTAGCGGTAAACACCGGGGAGCTGTTTTTT
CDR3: CASSLEVAVNTGELFF

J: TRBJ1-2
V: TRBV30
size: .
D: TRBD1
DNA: TGTGCCTGGAGCCCAGGGGGAGATGGCTACACCTTC
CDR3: CAWSPGGDGYTF

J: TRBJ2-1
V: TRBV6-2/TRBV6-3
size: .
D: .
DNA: TGTGCCAGCAGTGGGCGGGGAGGCCGGGAAGTTAATAATGAGCAGTTCTTC
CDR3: CASSGRGGREVNNEQFF

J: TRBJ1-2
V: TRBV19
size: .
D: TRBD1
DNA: TGTGCCAGTTTTTCGACAGGGCGGACTAACTATGGCTACACCTTC
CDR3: CASFSTGRTNYGYTF

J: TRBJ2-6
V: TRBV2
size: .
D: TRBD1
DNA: TGTGCCAGCAGTCAGGACAGGGTCCTCGGGGGGGCCAACGTCCTGACTTTC
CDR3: CASSQDRVLGGANVLTF

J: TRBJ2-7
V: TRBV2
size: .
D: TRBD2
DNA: TGTGCCAGCAGTGATATAGAGGATGTGGGTGGGAGGGACGCCAACTCCTACGAGCAGTACTTC
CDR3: CASSDIEDVGGRDANSYEQYF

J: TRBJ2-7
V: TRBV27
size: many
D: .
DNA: TGTGCCAGCAGTTTATCGCTGGGGGCTAGATACGAGCAGTACTTC
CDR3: CASSLSLGARYEQYF